This TCR beta chain was found in a study of T cells in Graves' hyperthyroidism and ophthalmopathy. RNA transcripts were the template for amplifying TCR beta CDR3 regions. First-round RT-PCR of the TCR CDR3 relied on the HTBI primer set. TCRdb analysed the multiplex PCR reads with MiXCR anew, one entry per CDR3 protein. Of approximately 630,000 distinct CDR3 sequences in the sample, 16% were seen once. CDR1 and CDR2 (germline): SGHAT, FQNNGV. CDR3 size: 14 residues. The V gene lost 7 bases and the J gene lost 1 base, with 13 bases spanning the gap. Findings and limits, study-wide: Before onset, by a median of around 6.1 months, the model predicted ophthalmopathy. A model of 13 V-J features distinguished ophthalmopathy from stable hyperthyroidism.

The table lists this clonotype with many counts. The target antigen is unknown. Source material: blood. The receptor's source is a woman in her twenties or thirties with Graves' hyperthyroidism. This chain connects TRBV11-2 to TRBJ1-1; tentative D call: TRBD1 (5 bases). The CDR3 sequence: CASIKPTENTEAFF. The CDR3, as DNA: TGTGCCAGCATCAAACCGACAGAGAACACTGAAGCTTTCTTT.